Listed here are 5 T cell receptor beta chains from one sample, sequenced in a study of T cells in Graves' hyperthyroidism and ophthalmopathy. The CDR3 regions of TCR beta were amplified from RNA transcripts. During a first-round RT-PCR of the TCR CDR3, the HTBI primer set was used. TCRdb redid the calling of the multiplex PCR reads with MiXCR, one entry per CDR3 protein. The sample has about 250,000 distinct CDR3 sequences, roughly 15% seen once. Sample: blood. The receptors were sampled from a woman in her forties or fifties with Graves' hyperthyroidism that later progressed to Graves' ophthalmopathy.

At least ten counts were recorded for this clonotype. V and J are TRBV20-1 and TRBJ2-3, with TRBD2 as a possible D gene (7 bases). The CDR3 runs 16 residues. V shed 3 bases and J shed 2 bases, with 18 bases lying between them. Looked up from germline, CDR1 is DFQATT and CDR2 is SNEGSKA (reference sequence). DNA of the CDR3: TGCAGTGCTAGGGAGGGGGGCGGGAGCGCCACAGATACGCAGTATTTT. Translating gives CSAREGGGSATDTQYF.

The table lists this clonotype with many counts. The CDR3 protein is CSANSGVPEAFF. In DNA form, the CDR3 reads TGCAGTGCTAACAGCGGGGTCCCTGAAGCTTTCTTT. V usage is TRBV20-1 and J usage is TRBJ1-1; D ambiguous. CDR1 DFQATT and CDR2 SNEGSKA come from the germline V gene (reference sequence). The CDR3 contains 12 residues. The V end was cut by 4 bases, the J end by 6 bases, with 12 bases between.

This clonotype has a count of ten or more. The V gene is TRBV2, the J gene TRBJ2-7; D not resolved. Trimming removed 3 bases at V and 0 bases at J, with 9 bases between. Germline CDR1 SNHLY, CDR2 FYNNEI. The CDR3 sequence is 14 residues long. This CDR3 reads CASSEESYSYEQYF. The CDR3 DNA reads as TGTGCCAGCAGTGAGGAGAGTTACTCCTACGAGCAGTACTTC.

The rearrangement joins TRBV2 to TRBJ1-2; 9 positions match TRBD1. Trimming cost V 4 bases and J 3 bases; bases outside gene matches: 3. The CDR3 covers 14 residues. Germline V lookup: CDR1 SNHLY, CDR2 FYNNEI. The CDR3 DNA follows: TGTGCCAGCAGTGGTGACAGGGGGGACTATGGCTACACCTTC. Its translation: CASSGDRGDYGYTF.

With regard to this clonotype: A read error may be the cause here, since a much bigger clone is one base away. V usage is TRBV20-1 and J usage is TRBJ2-1; no clear D. Germline CDR1 is DFQATT and CDR2 is SNEGSKA (reference sequence). The CDR3 covers 15 residues. The CDR3 is CSARDPFSSYNEQLF. The DNA for the CDR3 is TGCAGTGCTAGAGACCCCTTTAGCTCCTACAATGAGCAGCTCTTC.